This T cell receptor (beta chain) was captured in a study of response to subunit inactivated influenza vaccine. TCRdb redid the calling of the RT-PCR reads with MiXCR, one entry per CDR3 protein. The sample contains 500,000 to 750,000 distinct CDR3 sequences, 11% to 15% of which appear only once. The germline V gene encodes CDR1 SGHTA and CDR2 FQGNSA. The V and J ends lost 0 bases and 5 bases respectively, with 11 bases between them. The CDR3 loop spans 14 amino acids. J is TRBJ2-7 and V is TRBV7-2; D remains ambiguous. Sequenced here: PBMCs from blood, sampled approximately 12 days after vaccination. This receptor was identified in a man aged 50 to 59 who received an inactivated influenza vaccine. As DNA, the CDR3 is TGTGCCAGCAGCTTAGCCCTGATGTCTGACGAGCAGTACTTC. Amino acid sequence: CASSLALMSDEQYF.